This T cell receptor (beta chain) came from a study of T cells in Graves' hyperthyroidism and ophthalmopathy. This clonotype was counted only a few times. What it binds is not known. These patients, aged 18 to 65, had recently diagnosed hyperthyroidism lasting under 2 months. The authors obtained PBMCs from roughly 10 ml of fresh peripheral blood. The investigators amplified TCR beta CDR3 regions from RNA transcripts. TCR CDR3 underwent first-round RT-PCR with the HTBI primer set. TCRdb reanalysed the multiplex PCR reads using MiXCR and keeps one entry per CDR3 protein. The data hold some 760,000 distinct CDR3 sequences, with 12% to 15% observed a single time. Study-level points and caveats: The authors' 13 V-J model separated ophthalmopathy from stable hyperthyroidism. Most thyroid clonotypes expanded above 0.001 appeared in blood too.

This sequence originates from a young woman with Graves' hyperthyroidism. What was sequenced was blood.

In nucleotides, the CDR3 is TGTGCCAGCAGCTTGGTAACTAGCGGGAGCACAGATACGCAGTATTTT. Residues: CASSLVTSGSTDTQYF. This rearrangement joins TRBV5-6 to TRBJ2-3; 9 bases line up with TRBD2. V was pared by 0 bases and J by 0 bases, with 2 bases of the junction left unmatched. Germline loops: CDR1 SGHDT, CDR2 YYEEEE. The CDR3 has 16 residues.